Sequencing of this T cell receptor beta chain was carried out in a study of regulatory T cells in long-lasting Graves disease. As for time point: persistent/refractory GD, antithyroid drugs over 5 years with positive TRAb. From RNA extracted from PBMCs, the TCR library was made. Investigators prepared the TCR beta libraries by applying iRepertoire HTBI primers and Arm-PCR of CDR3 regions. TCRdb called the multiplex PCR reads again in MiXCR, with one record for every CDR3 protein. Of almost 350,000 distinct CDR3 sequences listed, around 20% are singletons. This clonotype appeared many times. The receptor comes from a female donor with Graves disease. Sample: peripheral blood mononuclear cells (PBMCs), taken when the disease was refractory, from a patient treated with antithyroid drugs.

As DNA, the CDR3 is TGTGCCAGCAGCTCGCGCGGCACTAATGAAAAACTGTTTTTT. Protein product: CASSSRGTNEKLFF. The chain uses TRBV7-6 and TRBJ1-4; D is unclear. The germline CDR1 and CDR2 sequences are SGHVS and FNYEAQ. CDR3 length: 14 residues. V shed 4 bases and J shed 2 bases, with 8 bases lying between them.